The subject of this entry is one TCR beta chain. Its antigen is not identified. Since all of the isolated RNA was reverse transcribed, expressed TCRB transcripts were what got sequenced. Only in-frame clones appear in the TCRdb table, and some are missing; sequencing was by immunoSEQ multiplex PCR. The table includes a few hundred thousand clones, 30% detected once. Trimming shortened V by 6 bases and J by 2 bases, and 17 bases separated the two germline ends. CDR3 size: 16 residues. Germline loops: CDR1 SGHTA, CDR2 FQGNSA. The data are from a study of beta chain features in type 1 diabetes. Study-wide findings and caveats: TCRB CDR3s were moderately but significantly shorter in Type 1 diabetes patients in all four CD4+ subsets.

The chain couples TRBV7-2 to TRBJ2-1; unclear D gene. The source is a man aged 18 to 30 in good health. The sample comprised naive CD4+ T cells from blood. CDR3 DNA: TGTGCCAGCAGTCCCCGGTTGCGGCCTGCCTACAATGAGCAGTTCTTC. This gives the protein CASSPRLRPAYNEQFF.